The rows below give T cell receptor beta chains drawn from one sample of a study of regulatory T cells in long-lasting Graves disease. Via MiXCR, TCRdb re-called the multiplex PCR reads, giving one row per CDR3 protein. The repertoire consists of 600,000 to 650,000 distinct CDR3 sequences, with around 15% occurring once and the leading ten covering approximately 18%. These data also featured in a second study, about T cells in Graves' hyperthyroidism and ophthalmopathy.

Sequencing was performed on peripheral blood mononuclear cells (PBMCs), taken at new diagnosis, from a patient treated with antithyroid drugs. The receptors were gathered from a woman in her thirties with Graves disease. The CDR3 runs from the conserved cysteine through the conserved F or W. The D gene is left open where the match is weak. Rows give clone size only sometimes, using once, few, many, or a class for an expanded clone.

cdr3_aa: CASSLWTSGKETQYF
cdr3_nt: TGTGCCAGCAGCTTATGGACTAGCGGGAAAGAGACCCAGTACTTC
v_call: TRBV7-9
d_call: TRBD2
clone_size: many
j_call: TRBJ2-5

cdr3_aa: CASSWTGQLNTGELFF
cdr3_nt: TGTGCCAGCAGCTGGACGGGACAGTTAAACACCGGGGAGCTGTTTTTT
v_call: TRBV6-2/TRBV6-3
d_call: TRBD1
clone_size: .
j_call: TRBJ2-2

cdr3_aa: CASSAGFNLFQETQYF
cdr3_nt: TGTGCCAGCAGCGCCGGATTTAACCTCTTCCAAGAGACCCAGTACTTC
v_call: TRBV9
d_call: .
clone_size: .
j_call: TRBJ2-5

cdr3_aa: CASSSDRLYTGELFF
cdr3_nt: TGTGCCAGCAGCAGTGACAGGTTATACACCGGGGAGCTGTTTTTT
v_call: TRBV9
d_call: .
clone_size: few
j_call: TRBJ2-2

cdr3_aa: CASSPGTVDTQYF
cdr3_nt: TGTGCCAGCAGTCCCGGGACAGTCGATACGCAGTATTTT
v_call: TRBV27
d_call: TRBD1
clone_size: .
j_call: TRBJ2-3

cdr3_aa: CASRERAYSGVAKNIQYF
cdr3_nt: TGTGCCAGTAGAGAGCGGGCCTATTCGGGAGTCGCCAAAAACATTCAGTACTTC
v_call: TRBV19
d_call: .
clone_size: .
j_call: TRBJ2-4

cdr3_aa: CSARDSRRSIRGYTF
cdr3_nt: TGCAGTGCTAGAGATTCGCGCAGGAGCATTCGTGGCTACACCTTC
v_call: TRBV20-1
d_call: .
clone_size: many
j_call: TRBJ1-2

cdr3_aa: CSASPGQVQETQYF
cdr3_nt: TGCAGTGCTTCACCGGGACAGGTACAAGAGACCCAGTACTTC
v_call: TRBV20-1
d_call: TRBD1
clone_size: many
j_call: TRBJ2-5

cdr3_aa: CASTLDGRMGELFF
cdr3_nt: TGTGCCAGCACCTTGGACGGGCGGATGGGGGAGCTGTTTTTT
v_call: TRBV27
d_call: .
clone_size: many
j_call: TRBJ2-2

cdr3_aa: CASSPSGRVSYEQYF
cdr3_nt: TGCGCCAGCAGCCCTAGCGGGAGGGTTTCCTACGAGCAGTACTTC
v_call: TRBV5-1
d_call: TRBD2
clone_size: many
j_call: TRBJ2-7

cdr3_aa: CASSTTGTGTDTQYF
cdr3_nt: TGTGCCAGCAGTACTACCGGGACAGGCACAGATACGCAGTATTTT
v_call: TRBV6-1
d_call: TRBD1
clone_size: .
j_call: TRBJ2-3

cdr3_aa: CASSSPPTSFVDTQYF
cdr3_nt: TGTGCCAGCAGTTCCCCTCCTACTAGCTTTGTAGATACGCAGTATTTT
v_call: TRBV28
d_call: .
clone_size: many
j_call: TRBJ2-3

cdr3_aa: CASSPLGAPEAFF
cdr3_nt: TGTGCCAGCAGTCCCCTAGGGGCTCCCGAGGCTTTCTTT
v_call: TRBV28
d_call: .
clone_size: .
j_call: TRBJ1-1

cdr3_aa: CASSWTSGNTGELFF
cdr3_nt: TGTGCCAGCAGTTGGACTAGCGGAAACACCGGGGAGCTGTTTTTT
v_call: TRBV6-2/TRBV6-3
d_call: TRBD2
clone_size: many
j_call: TRBJ2-2

cdr3_aa: CASSLAWRDADTQYF
cdr3_nt: TGCGCCAGCAGCTTGGCTTGGCGGGACGCAGATACGCAGTATTTT
v_call: TRBV5-1
d_call: .
clone_size: many
j_call: TRBJ2-3

cdr3_aa: CASSRVGSSYEQYF
cdr3_nt: TGCGCCAGCAGCCGAGTCGGCAGCTCCTACGAGCAGTACTTC
v_call: TRBV5-1
d_call: .
clone_size: .
j_call: TRBJ2-7

cdr3_aa: CASSYLDPRGEQYF
cdr3_nt: TGTGCCAGCAGTTACCTGGACCCCAGAGGCGAGCAGTACTTC
v_call: TRBV6-5
d_call: .
clone_size: many
j_call: TRBJ2-7